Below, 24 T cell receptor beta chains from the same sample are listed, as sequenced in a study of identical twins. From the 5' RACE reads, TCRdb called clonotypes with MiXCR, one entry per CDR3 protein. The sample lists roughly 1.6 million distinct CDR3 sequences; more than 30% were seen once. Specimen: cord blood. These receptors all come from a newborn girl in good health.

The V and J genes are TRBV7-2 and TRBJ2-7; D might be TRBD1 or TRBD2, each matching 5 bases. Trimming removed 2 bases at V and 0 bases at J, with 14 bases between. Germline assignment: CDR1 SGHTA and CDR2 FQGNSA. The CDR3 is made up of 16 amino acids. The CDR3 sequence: CASSLIGAAASYEQYF. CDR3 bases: TGTGCCAGCAGCTTAATCGGGGCGGCGGCCTCCTACGAGCAGTACTTC.

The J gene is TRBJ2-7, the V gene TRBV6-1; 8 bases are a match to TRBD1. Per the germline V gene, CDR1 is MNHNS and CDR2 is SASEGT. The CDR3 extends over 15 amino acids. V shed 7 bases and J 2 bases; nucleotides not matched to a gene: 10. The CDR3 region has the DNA TGTGCCAGCACCAGCCCCGGACAGGGAACCTACGAGCAGTACTTC. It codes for CASTSPGQGTYEQYF.

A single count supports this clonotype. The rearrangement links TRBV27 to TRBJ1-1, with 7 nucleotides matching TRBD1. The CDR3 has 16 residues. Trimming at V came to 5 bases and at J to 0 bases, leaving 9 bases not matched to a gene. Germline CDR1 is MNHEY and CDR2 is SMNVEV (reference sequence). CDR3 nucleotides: TGTGCCAGCAGTCAACGGACAGGTTCATTGAACACTGAAGCTTTCTTT. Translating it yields CASSQRTGSLNTEAFF.

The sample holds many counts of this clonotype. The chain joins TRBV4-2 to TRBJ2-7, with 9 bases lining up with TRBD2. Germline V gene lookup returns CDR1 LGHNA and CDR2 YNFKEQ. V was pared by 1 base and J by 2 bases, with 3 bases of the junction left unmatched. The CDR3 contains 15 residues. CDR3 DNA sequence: TGTGCCAGCAGCCAAGTGAGCGGGGGGACCTACGAGCAGTACTTC. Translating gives CASSQVSGGTYEQYF.

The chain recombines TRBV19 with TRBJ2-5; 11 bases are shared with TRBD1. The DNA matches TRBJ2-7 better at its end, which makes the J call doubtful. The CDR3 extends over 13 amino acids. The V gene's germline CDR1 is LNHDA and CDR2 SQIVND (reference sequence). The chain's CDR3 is CASGTGGIYEQYF. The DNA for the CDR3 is TGTGCCAGCGGGACAGGGGGAATCTACGAGCAGTACTTC.

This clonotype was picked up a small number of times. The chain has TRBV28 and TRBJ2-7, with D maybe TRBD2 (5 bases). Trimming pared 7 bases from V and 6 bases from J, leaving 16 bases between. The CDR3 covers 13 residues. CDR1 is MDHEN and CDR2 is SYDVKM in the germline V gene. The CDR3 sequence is CASKTSGWAEQYF. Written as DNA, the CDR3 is TGTGCCAGCAAAACTTCGGGGTGGGCCGAGCAGTACTTC.

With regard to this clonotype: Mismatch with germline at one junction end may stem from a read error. In DNA form, the CDR3 reads TGTGCCTGCAGCTTGTTCGCAGGGAAGAACATTCAGTACTTC. Translation: CACSLFAGKNIQYF. This chain connects TRBV5-6 to TRBJ2-4, with D possibly matching TRBD1 (5 bases). The CDR3 has 14 residues. Germline V lookup: CDR1 SGHDT, CDR2 YYEEEE.

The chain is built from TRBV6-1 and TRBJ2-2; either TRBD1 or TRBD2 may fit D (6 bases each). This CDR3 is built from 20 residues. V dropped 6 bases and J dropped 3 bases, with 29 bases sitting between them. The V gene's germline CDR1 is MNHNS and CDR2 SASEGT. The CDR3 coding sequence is TGTGCCAGCAGGAGTTACCGCGGGACATCTACCCAAGAGGACACCGGGGAGCTGTTTTTT. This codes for CASRSYRGTSTQEDTGELFF.

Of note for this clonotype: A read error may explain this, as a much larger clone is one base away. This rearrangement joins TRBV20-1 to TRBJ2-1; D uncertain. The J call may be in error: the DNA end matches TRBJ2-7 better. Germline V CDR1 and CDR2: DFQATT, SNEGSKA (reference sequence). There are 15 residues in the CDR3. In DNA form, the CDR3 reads TGCAGTGCTAGAAGTGAGGTCGTCTCCTACAATGAGCAGTACTTC. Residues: CSARSEVVSYNEQYF.

The CDR3 protein is CSARDLRTGNTGELFF. Here the CDR3 DNA reads TGCAGTGCTAGAGATCTCCGGACAGGGAACACCGGGGAGCTGTTTTTT. The V call is TRBV20-1, the J call TRBJ2-2, with 7 bases lining up with TRBD1. Germline V gene data show CDR1 as DFQATT and CDR2 as SNEGSKA (reference sequence). The CDR3 totals 16 residues. Germline trimming cut 0 bases from V and 1 base from J; bases unmatched to any gene: 5.

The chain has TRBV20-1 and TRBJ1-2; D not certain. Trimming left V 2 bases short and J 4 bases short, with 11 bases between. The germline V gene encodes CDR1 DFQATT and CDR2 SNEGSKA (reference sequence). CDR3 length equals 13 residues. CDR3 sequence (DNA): TGCAGTGCTAGATATGACACGGGCTATGGCTACACCTTC. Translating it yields CSARYDTGYGYTF.

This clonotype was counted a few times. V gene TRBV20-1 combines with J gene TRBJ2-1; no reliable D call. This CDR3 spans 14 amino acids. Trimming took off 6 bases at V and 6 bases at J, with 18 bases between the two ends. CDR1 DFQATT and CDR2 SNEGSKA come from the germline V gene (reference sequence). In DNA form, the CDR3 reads TGCAGTGCCACGGTCCCGCCCAATTTCAATGAGCAGTTCTTC. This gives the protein CSATVPPNFNEQFF.

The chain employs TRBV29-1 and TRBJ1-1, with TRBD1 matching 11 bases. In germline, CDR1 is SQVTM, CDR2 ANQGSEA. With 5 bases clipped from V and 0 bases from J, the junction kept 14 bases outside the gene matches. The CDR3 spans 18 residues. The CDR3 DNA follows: TGCAGCGTTCCTGGTCCGGGACAGGGGGTAGGGGTGAACACTGAAGCTTTCTTT. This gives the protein CSVPGPGQGVGVNTEAFF. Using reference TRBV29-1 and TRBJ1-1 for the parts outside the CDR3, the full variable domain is SAVISQKPSRDICQRGTSLTIQCQVDSQVTMMFWYRQQPGQSLTLIATANQGSEATYESGFVIDKFPISRPNLTFSTLTVSNMSPEDSSIYLCSVPGPGQGVGVNTEAFFGQGTRLTVV.

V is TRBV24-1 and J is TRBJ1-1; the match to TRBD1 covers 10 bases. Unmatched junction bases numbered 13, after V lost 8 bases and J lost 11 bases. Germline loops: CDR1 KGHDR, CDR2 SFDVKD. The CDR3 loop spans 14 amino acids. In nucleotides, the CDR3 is TGTGCCACCATCAGCCTGGGACAGGGGTCCATGGCTTTCTTT. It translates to CATISLGQGSMAFF.

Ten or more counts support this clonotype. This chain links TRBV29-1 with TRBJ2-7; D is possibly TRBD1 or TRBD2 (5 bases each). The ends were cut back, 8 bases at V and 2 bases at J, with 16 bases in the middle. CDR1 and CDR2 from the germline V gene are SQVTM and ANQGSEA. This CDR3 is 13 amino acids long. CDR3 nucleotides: TGCAGCTTTGGGGGTAGAGACGCCTACGAGCAGTACTTC. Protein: CSFGGRDAYEQYF.

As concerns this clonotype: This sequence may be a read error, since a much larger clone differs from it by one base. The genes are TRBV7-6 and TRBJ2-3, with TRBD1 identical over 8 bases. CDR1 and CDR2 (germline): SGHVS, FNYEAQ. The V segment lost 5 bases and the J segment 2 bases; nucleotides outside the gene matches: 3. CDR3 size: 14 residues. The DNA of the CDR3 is TGTGCCAGCAGCGCGGGACAGGTCACAGATACGCAGTATTTT. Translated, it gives CASSAGQVTDTQYF.

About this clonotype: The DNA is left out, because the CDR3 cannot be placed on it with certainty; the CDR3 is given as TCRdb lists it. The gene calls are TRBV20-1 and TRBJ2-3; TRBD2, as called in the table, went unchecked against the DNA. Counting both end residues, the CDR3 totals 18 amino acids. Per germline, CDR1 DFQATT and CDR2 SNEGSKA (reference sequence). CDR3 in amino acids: CSAFWRVGYTFGSGTQYF.

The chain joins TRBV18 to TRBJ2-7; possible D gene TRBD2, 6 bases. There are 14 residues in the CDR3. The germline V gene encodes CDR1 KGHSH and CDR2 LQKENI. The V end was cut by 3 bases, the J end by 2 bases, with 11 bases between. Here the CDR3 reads CASSPDSGPYEQYF. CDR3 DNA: TGTGCCAGCTCACCGGATAGCGGACCCTACGAGCAGTACTTC.

CDR3 amino acids: CSVVGQPQAFF. The CDR3, as DNA: TGCAGCGTTGTGGGGCAGCCCCAAGCTTTCTTT. The genes are TRBV29-1 and TRBJ1-1, with D possibly matching TRBD1 (5 bases). Trimming stripped 4 bases from V and 9 bases from J, with 12 bases between. The CDR3 extends over 11 amino acids. The germline CDR1 and CDR2 sequences are SQVTM and ANQGSEA.

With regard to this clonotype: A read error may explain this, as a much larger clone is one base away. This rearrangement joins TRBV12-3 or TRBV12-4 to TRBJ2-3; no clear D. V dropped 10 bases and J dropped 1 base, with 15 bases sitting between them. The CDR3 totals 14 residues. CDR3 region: CATSRSRGTDTQYF. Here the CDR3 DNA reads TGTGCCACCAGCCGAAGCCGGGGCACAGATACGCAGTATTTT.

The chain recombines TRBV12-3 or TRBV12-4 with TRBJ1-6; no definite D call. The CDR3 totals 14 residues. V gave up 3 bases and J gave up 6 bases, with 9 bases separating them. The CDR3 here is CASSFGESNSPLHF. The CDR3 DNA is TGTGCCAGCAGTTTCGGGGAATCTAATTCACCCCTCCACTTT.

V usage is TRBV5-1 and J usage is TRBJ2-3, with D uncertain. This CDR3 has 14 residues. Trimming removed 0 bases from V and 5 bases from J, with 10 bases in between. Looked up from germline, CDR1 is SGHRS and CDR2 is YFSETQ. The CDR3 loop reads CASSLGERLDTQYF. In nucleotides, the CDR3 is TGCGCCAGCAGCTTGGGAGAGAGACTAGATACGCAGTATTTT.

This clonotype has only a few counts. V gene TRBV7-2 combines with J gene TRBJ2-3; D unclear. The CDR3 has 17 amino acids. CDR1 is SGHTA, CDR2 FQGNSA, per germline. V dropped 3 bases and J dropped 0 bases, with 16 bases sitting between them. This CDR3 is CASSLRPLGLSTDTQYF. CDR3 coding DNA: TGTGCCAGCAGCTTGCGGCCGCTAGGGCTTAGCACAGATACGCAGTATTTT.

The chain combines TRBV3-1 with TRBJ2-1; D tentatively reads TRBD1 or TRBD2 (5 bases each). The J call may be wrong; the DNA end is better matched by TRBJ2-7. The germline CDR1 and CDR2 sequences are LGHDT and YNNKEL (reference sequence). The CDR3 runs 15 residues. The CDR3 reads CASSTGTRRVVEQYF. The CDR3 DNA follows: TGTGCCAGCAGTACCGGGACCCGACGGGTGGTTGAGCAGTACTTC.